The 27 T cell receptor beta chains below come from one sample, sequenced in a study of T cell responses to AZD1222 COVID-19 vaccine. TCRdb's table, derived via immunoSEQ multiplex PCR, lists solely in-frame clones and lacks some. Of some 100,000 clones listed, over 75% are singletons. The sequencing used peripheral blood, collected on day 0 of AZD1222 vaccination. Source of these receptors: an adult in good health.

The chain carries TRBV7-2 and TRBJ2-1, with a possible D match to TRBD2 (6 bases). CDR3 length: 15 amino acids. Germline V gives CDR1 SGHTA, CDR2 FQGNSA. Trimming shortened V by 5 bases and J by 4 bases, and 15 bases separated the two germline ends. The CDR3 sequence: CASSRSGAGYNEQFF. The CDR3 DNA reads TGTGCCAGCAGCCGTAGCGGTGCCGGATACAATGAGCAGTTCTTC.

This clone appeared once. This chain connects TRBV29-1 to TRBJ1-1; 9 bases are a match to TRBD1. CDR1 is SQVTM, CDR2 ANQGSEA, per germline. V lost 6 bases, J lost 7 bases, and 9 bases stayed unmatched. This CDR3 spans 13 amino acids. CDR3 coding DNA: TGCAGCGTCGCCGGGACAGGGAGGGTTGAAGCTTTCTTT. Residues: CSVAGTGRVEAFF.

V usage is TRBV5-6 and J usage is TRBJ1-6; D might be TRBD1 (5 bases). There are 13 residues in the CDR3. Germline V gives CDR1 SGHDT, CDR2 YYEEEE. Trimming cost V 8 bases and J 7 bases, with 13 bases left between them. The DNA of the CDR3 is TGTGCCAGTACTCGGGACTGGAATTCACCCCTCCACTTT. Encoded protein: CASTRDWNSPLHF.

This chain links TRBV18 with TRBJ2-5; 10 bases are a match to TRBD1. The CDR3 length is 14 residues. Germline lookup yields CDR1 KGHSH and CDR2 LQKENI. The V gene end was trimmed by 5 bases and the J gene end by 6 bases; junction bases not matched to a gene: 6. CDR3 loop: CASSYGTGDKTQYF. CDR3 sequence (DNA): TGTGCCAGCTCATACGGGACAGGGGATAAGACCCAGTACTTC.

The chain carries TRBV19 and TRBJ2-2, with 8 bases that match TRBD2. V shed 6 bases, J shed 6 bases, and the junction held 12 bases outside the gene matches. Germline V lookup: CDR1 LNHDA, CDR2 SQIVND (reference sequence). CDR3 length: 16 residues. The CDR3 sequence: CASSDRGLGFAGELFF. CDR3 coding DNA: TGTGCCAGTAGCGATAGGGGACTAGGGTTTGCCGGGGAGCTGTTTTTT.

The chain carries TRBV6-5 and TRBJ2-5; D may match TRBD1 or TRBD2 (5 bases each). V gave up 6 bases and J gave up 2 bases, with 10 bases separating them. Germline V gives CDR1 MNHEY, CDR2 SVGAGI. This CDR3 region has 13 residues. This CDR3 reads CASSRGEQETQYF. The CDR3 DNA reads as TGTGCCAGCAGCCGAGGGGAGCAAGAGACCCAGTACTTC.

The V call is TRBV24-1, the J call TRBJ2-5; 7 positions match TRBD1. From germline, CDR1 is KGHDR and CDR2 SFDVKD. Trimming took 6 bases from V and 5 from J; bases not matched to a gene: 5. The CDR3 runs 13 residues. The CDR3 here is CATSSTGTETQYF. In DNA form, the CDR3 reads TGTGCCACCAGTTCGACAGGGACCGAGACCCAGTACTTC.

The chain carries TRBV7-2 and TRBJ1-2, with 9 bases fitting TRBD1. Per germline, CDR1 SGHTA and CDR2 FQGNSA. The CDR3 extends over 16 amino acids. V was clipped by 5 bases and J by 3 bases; unmatched bases: 10. CDR3 bases: TGTGCCAGCAGCCTAAGATGGGACAGGGTAGACTATGGCTACACCTTC. Its protein product is CASSLRWDRVDYGYTF. Full variable domain (missing parts from reference TRBV7-2 and TRBJ1-2): GAGVSQSPSNKVTEKGKDVELRCDPISGHTALYWYRQSLGQGLEFLIYFQGNSAPDKSGLPSDRFSAERTGGSVSTLTIQRTQQEDSAVYLCASSLRWDRVDYGYTFGSGTRLTVV.

The chain carries TRBV14 and TRBJ2-3, with 8 bases that match TRBD2. The junction had 4 bases not matched to a gene; V was cut back by 2 bases and J by 6 bases. The CDR3 covers 14 residues. Germline V gene sequence: CDR1 SGHDN, CDR2 FVKESK. CDR3: CASSQIAGRDTQYF. Written as DNA, the CDR3 is TGTGCCAGCAGCCAAATAGCGGGGAGGGATACGCAGTATTTT.

The chain links TRBV12-3 or TRBV12-4 to TRBJ2-1, with D tentatively TRBD1 (5 bases). With 1 base removed from V and 9 bases from J, the gap between germline ends came to 10 bases. The CDR3 runs to 13 residues. The CDR3 DNA follows: TGTGCCAGCAGTTTAGGGGGCACTGGTGAGCAGTTCTTC. Translated: CASSLGGTGEQFF.

This clone is a singleton in its sample. The chain uses TRBV7-9 and TRBJ2-1, with 9 bases identical to TRBD2. Trimming cost V 2 bases and J 4 bases; bases outside gene matches: 3. The CDR3 contains 15 residues. Germline CDR1 reads SEHNR; CDR2 reads FQNEAQ (reference sequence). The CDR3 nucleotides read TGTGCCAGCAGCTTATCTAGCGGGACTTACAATGAGCAGTTCTTC. This gives the protein CASSLSSGTYNEQFF.

This clone was recorded a few times. CDR3 in amino acids: CASSRRAEYEQYF. For the CDR3, the DNA is TGTGCCAGCAGCCGGAGGGCCGAGTACGAGCAGTACTTC. The V call is TRBV7-2, the J call TRBJ2-7; D might be TRBD2 (6 bases). Trimming removed 5 bases at V and 4 bases at J, with 12 bases between. There are 13 residues in the CDR3. Germline V lookup: CDR1 SGHTA, CDR2 FQGNSA.

The chain couples TRBV27 to TRBJ1-5; D not certain. With 6 bases removed from V and 5 bases from J, the gap between germline ends came to 11 bases. The CDR3 is 13 residues long. Germline values: CDR1 MNHEY, CDR2 SMNVEV (reference sequence). DNA of the CDR3: TGTGCCAGCAGCCCTGGGTTCGATCAGCCCCAGCATTTT. Amino acids: CASSPGFDQPQHF.

The V call is TRBV5-6, the J call TRBJ1-1; TRBD1 might be the D (5 bases). The CDR3 extends over 16 amino acids. V was clipped by 2 bases and J by 1 base, with 15 bases between them. Germline assignment: CDR1 SGHDT and CDR2 YYEEEE. CDR3 region: CASSFGTGIKNTEAFF. For the CDR3, the DNA is TGTGCCAGCAGCTTTGGAACAGGCATAAAGAACACTGAAGCTTTCTTT.

The V and J genes are TRBV7-3 and TRBJ2-3, with TRBD1 matching 7 bases. In germline, CDR1 is SGHTA, CDR2 FQGTGA. This CDR3 has 14 residues. J lost 4 bases, V lost 0 bases, and 1 base had no gene match. Written as DNA, the CDR3 is TGTGCCAGCAGCTTAACAGGGGGCGCAGATACGCAGTATTTT. Its translation is CASSLTGGADTQYF.

The chain carries TRBV15 and TRBJ2-3; 8 bases match TRBD2. Germline trimming cut 4 bases from V and 0 bases from J; bases unmatched to any gene: 6. Germline values: CDR1 LNHNV, CDR2 YYDKDF (reference sequence). This CDR3 spans 16 amino acids. The CDR3 sequence is CATSTRGGFSTDTQYF. The DNA for the CDR3 is TGTGCCACCAGCACCCGGGGGGGTTTTAGCACAGATACGCAGTATTTT.

The chain recombines TRBV29-1 with TRBJ2-7, with D tentatively TRBD1 (7 bases). Trimming cost V 1 base and J 4 bases, with 20 bases left between them. The CDR3 is made up of 16 amino acids. CDR1 is SQVTM, CDR2 ANQGSEA, per germline. CDR3 in amino acids: CSVEGYGTEEGYEQYF. The CDR3 bases are TGCAGCGTTGAAGGATACGGGACAGAGGAGGGTTACGAGCAGTACTTC.

The chain links TRBV27 to TRBJ1-1, with 7 positions matching TRBD1. Germline CDR1 is MNHEY and CDR2 is SMNVEV (reference sequence). The ends lost 5 bases at V and 7 bases at J; junction bases unmatched: 7. This CDR3 has 13 residues. In nucleotides, the CDR3 is TGTGCCAGCAGTCCCCGAGGGGGCCTTGAAGCTTTCTTT. Its translation: CASSPRGGLEAFF.

V usage is TRBV5-1 and J usage is TRBJ2-2, with 8 bases aligning to TRBD2. Germline V gene sequence: CDR1 SGHRS, CDR2 YFSETQ. This CDR3 spans 15 amino acids. Unmatched junction bases numbered 4, after V lost 4 bases and J lost 2 bases. CDR3 bases: TGCGCCAGCAGCCCTACTAGCGGAAACACCGGGGAGCTGTTTTTT. This translates into CASSPTSGNTGELFF. Full variable domain (rest looked up from reference TRBV5-1 and TRBJ2-2): KAGVTQTPRYLIKTRGQQVTLSCSPISGHRSVSWYQQTPGQGLQFLFEYFSETQRNKGNFPGRFSGRQFSNSRSEMNVSTLELGDSALYLCASSPTSGNTGELFFGEGSRLTVL.

The chain joins TRBV6-5 to TRBJ1-2; D is possibly TRBD1 (5 bases). The V gene's germline CDR1 is MNHEY and CDR2 SVGAGI. The CDR3 is made up of 13 amino acids. V lost 6 bases and J 8 bases, leaving 16 bases between the germline ends. CDR3 in DNA: TGTGCCAGCAGGCCCGGGACCCATCGGGGCTACACCTTC. Residues: CASRPGTHRGYTF.

J is TRBJ2-7 and V is TRBV6-5; the D is unclear. The V gene lost 0 bases and the J gene lost 0 bases, with 12 bases spanning the gap. This CDR3 is built from 16 residues. Per the germline V gene, CDR1 is MNHEY and CDR2 is SVGAGI. Here the CDR3 reads CASSYSGAGSSYEQYF. The CDR3 nucleotides read TGTGCCAGCAGTTACTCTGGAGCCGGAAGCTCCTACGAGCAGTACTTC.

This CDR3 is CSSSAGARNYGYTF. In DNA form, the CDR3 reads TGCAGCTCGTCGGCGGGGGCGCGAAACTATGGCTACACCTTC. The chain recombines TRBV29-1 with TRBJ1-2, with D perhaps TRBD1 (6 bases). V gave up 8 bases and J gave up 2 bases, with 18 bases separating them. Germline CDR1 SQVTM, CDR2 ANQGSEA. This CDR3 region has 14 residues.

J is TRBJ2-2 and V is TRBV6-5; D possibly corresponds to TRBD1 (5 bases). The CDR3 extends over 14 amino acids. In germline, CDR1 is MNHEY, CDR2 SVGAGI. V lost 6 bases and J 4 bases, leaving 12 bases between the germline ends. CDR3: CASRGQGGTGELFF. CDR3 sequence (DNA): TGTGCCAGCAGAGGGCAGGGCGGCACCGGGGAGCTGTTTTTT.

This clone was counted between two and nine times. The rearrangement links TRBV27 to TRBJ2-7; 7 nucleotides match TRBD1. The CDR3 is 14 amino acids. Germline CDR1 reads MNHEY; CDR2 reads SMNVEV (reference sequence). The ends lost 2 bases at V and 6 bases at J; junction bases unmatched: 7. CDR3 sequence (DNA): TGTGCCAGCAGTTTAAGGGACAGAGGGCGCGAGCAGTACTTC. This gives the protein CASSLRDRGREQYF.

J is TRBJ2-6 and V is TRBV30; no firm D call. V dropped 4 bases and J dropped 10 bases, with 14 bases sitting between them. CDR1 and CDR2 (germline): GTSNPN, SVGIG (reference sequence). This CDR3 comprises 13 residues. DNA for the CDR3: TGTGCCTGGACGGAGAACCGGCCTAACGTCCTGACTTTC. This translates into CAWTENRPNVLTF.

The V and J genes are TRBV19 and TRBJ1-2; 7 bases fit TRBD1. Germline loops: CDR1 LNHDA, CDR2 SQIVND (reference sequence). With V trimmed by 5 bases and J by 4 bases, 7 bases remained unmatched. This CDR3 is 14 amino acids long. The CDR3 is CASSGWTGSYGYTF. The CDR3 nucleotides read TGTGCCAGTAGTGGGTGGACAGGCTCCTATGGCTACACCTTC.

This sequence joins TRBV6-5 and TRBJ2-2, with 7 bases fitting TRBD1. Germline V CDR1 and CDR2: MNHEY, SVGAGI. The length of the CDR3 is 15 residues. With 6 bases clipped from V and 5 bases from J, the junction kept 9 bases outside the gene matches. CDR3 nucleotide sequence: TGTGCCAGCAGCGGTGGACAGGCCGGAACCGGGGAGCTGTTTTTT. Translating it yields CASSGGQAGTGELFF.